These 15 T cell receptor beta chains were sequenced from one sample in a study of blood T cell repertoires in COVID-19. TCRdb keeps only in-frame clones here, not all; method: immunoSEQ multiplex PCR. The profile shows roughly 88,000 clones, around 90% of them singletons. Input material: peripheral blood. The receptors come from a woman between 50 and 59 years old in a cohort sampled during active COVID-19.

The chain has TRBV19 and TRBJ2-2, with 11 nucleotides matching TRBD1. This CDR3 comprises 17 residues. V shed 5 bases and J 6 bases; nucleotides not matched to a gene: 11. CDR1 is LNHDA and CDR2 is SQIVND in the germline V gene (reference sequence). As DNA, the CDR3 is TGTGCCAGTAGTCCCTCCCCGGGACAGGGGGGTCCCGGGGAGCTGTTTTTT. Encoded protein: CASSPSPGQGGPGELFF.

The CDR3 spells CASSLGLAGNYEQYF. CDR3 coding DNA: TGTGCCAGCAGCTTAGGACTAGCGGGAAACTACGAGCAGTACTTC. The chain links TRBV7-6 to TRBJ2-7; 11 nucleotides line up with TRBD2. This CDR3 region has 15 residues. Per germline, CDR1 SGHVS and CDR2 FNYEAQ. After removal of 1 base from V and 3 bases from J, the junction contained 2 bases not matched to a gene. Supplemented by reference TRBV7-6 and TRBJ2-7, the full variable domain reads GAGVSQSPRYKVTKRGQDVALRCDPISGHVSLYWYRQALGQGPEFLTYFNYEAQQDKSGLPNDRFSAERPEGSISTLTIQRTEQRDSAMYRCASSLGLAGNYEQYFGPGTRLTVT.

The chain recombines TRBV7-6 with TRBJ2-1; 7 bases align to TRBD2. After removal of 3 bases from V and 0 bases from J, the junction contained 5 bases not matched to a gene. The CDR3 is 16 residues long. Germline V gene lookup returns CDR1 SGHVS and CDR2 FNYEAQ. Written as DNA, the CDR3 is TGTGCCAGCAGCTTTTCTAGCGGAAACTCCTACAATGAGCAGTTCTTC. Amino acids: CASSFSSGNSYNEQFF.

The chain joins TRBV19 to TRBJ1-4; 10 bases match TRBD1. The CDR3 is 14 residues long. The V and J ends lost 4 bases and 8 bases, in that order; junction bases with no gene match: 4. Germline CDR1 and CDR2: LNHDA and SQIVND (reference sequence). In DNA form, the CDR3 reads TGTGCCAGTAGTACGGGACAGGGGACCGAAAAACTGTTTTTT. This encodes CASSTGQGTEKLFF.

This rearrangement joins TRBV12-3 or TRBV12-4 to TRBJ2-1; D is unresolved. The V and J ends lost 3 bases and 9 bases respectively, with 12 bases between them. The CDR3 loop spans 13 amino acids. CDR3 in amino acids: CASSFSTPGEQFF. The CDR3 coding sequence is TGTGCCAGCAGTTTTTCAACTCCGGGTGAGCAGTTCTTC.

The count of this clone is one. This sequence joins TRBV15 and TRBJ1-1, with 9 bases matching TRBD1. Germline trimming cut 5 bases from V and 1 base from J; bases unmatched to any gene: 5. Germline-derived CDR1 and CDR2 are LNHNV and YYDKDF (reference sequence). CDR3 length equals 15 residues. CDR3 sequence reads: CATSPRQGGNTEAFF. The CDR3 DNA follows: TGTGCCACCAGCCCGCGACAGGGGGGGAACACTGAAGCTTTCTTT. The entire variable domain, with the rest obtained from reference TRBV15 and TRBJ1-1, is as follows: DAMVIQNPRYQVTQFGKPVTLSCSQTLNHNVMYWYQQKSSQAPKLLFHYYDKDFNNEADTPDNFQSRRPNTSFCFLDIRSPGLGDTAMYLCATSPRQGGNTEAFFGQGTRLTVV.

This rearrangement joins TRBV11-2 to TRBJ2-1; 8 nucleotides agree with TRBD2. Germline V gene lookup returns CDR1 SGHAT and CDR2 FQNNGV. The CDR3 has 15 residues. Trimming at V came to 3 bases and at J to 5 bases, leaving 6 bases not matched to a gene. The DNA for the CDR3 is TGTGCCAGCAGCTTCGGGACTAGATCGAACAATGAGCAGTTCTTC. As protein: CASSFGTRSNNEQFF. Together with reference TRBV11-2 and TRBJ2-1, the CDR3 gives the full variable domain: EAGVAQSPRYKIIEKRQSVAFWCNPISGHATLYWYQQILGQGPKLLIQFQNNGVVDDSQLPKDRFSAERLKGVDSTLKIQPAKLEDSAVYLCASSFGTRSNNEQFFGPGTRLTVL.

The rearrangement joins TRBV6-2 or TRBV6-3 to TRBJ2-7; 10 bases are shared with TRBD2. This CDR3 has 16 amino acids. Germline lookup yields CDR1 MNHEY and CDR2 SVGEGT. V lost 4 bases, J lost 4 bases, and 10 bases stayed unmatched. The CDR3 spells CASSLHRTSGRYEQYF. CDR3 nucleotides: TGTGCCAGCAGTTTACACCGGACTAGCGGTAGGTACGAGCAGTACTTC.

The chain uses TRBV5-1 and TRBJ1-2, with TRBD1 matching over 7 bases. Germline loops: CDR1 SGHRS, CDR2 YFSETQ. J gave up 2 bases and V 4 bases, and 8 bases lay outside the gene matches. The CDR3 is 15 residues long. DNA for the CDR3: TGCGCCAGCAGCCGGACGATAGGGGGCAACTATGGCTACACCTTC. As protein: CASSRTIGGNYGYTF.

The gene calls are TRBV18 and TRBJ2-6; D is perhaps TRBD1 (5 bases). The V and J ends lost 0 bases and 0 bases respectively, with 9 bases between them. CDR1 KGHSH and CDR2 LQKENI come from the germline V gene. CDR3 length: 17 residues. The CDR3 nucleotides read TGTGCCAGCTCACCACCGACAGCCAGCTCTGGGGCCAACGTCCTGACTTTC. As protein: CASSPPTASSGANVLTF.

CDR3: CASSLSASSDTQYF. The CDR3 coding sequence is TGTGCCAGCAGCTTATCAGCGTCTTCTGATACGCAGTATTTT. This chain uses TRBV11-2 with TRBJ2-3; D unresolved. Germline V gene sequence: CDR1 SGHAT, CDR2 FQNNGV. V was cut by 2 bases and J by 6 bases, with 12 bases left in between. The CDR3 is 14 amino acids. The complete variable domain, with remaining parts taken from reference TRBV11-2 and TRBJ2-3, reads EAGVAQSPRYKIIEKRQSVAFWCNPISGHATLYWYQQILGQGPKLLIQFQNNGVVDDSQLPKDRFSAERLKGVDSTLKIQPAKLEDSAVYLCASSLSASSDTQYFGPGTRLTVL.

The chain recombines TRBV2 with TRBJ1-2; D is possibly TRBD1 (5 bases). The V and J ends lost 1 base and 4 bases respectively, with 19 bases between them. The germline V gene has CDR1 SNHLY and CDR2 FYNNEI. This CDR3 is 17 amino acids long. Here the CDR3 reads CASSEDPGVGAFYGYTF. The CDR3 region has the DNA TGTGCCAGCAGTGAAGATCCGGGGGTTGGCGCCTTCTATGGCTACACCTTC.

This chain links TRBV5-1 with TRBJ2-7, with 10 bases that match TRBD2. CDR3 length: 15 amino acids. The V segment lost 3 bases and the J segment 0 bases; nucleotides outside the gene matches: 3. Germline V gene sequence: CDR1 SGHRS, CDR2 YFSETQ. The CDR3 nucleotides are TGCGCCAGCAGCTACACTAGCGGGATCTCCTACGAGCAGTACTTC. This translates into CASSYTSGISYEQYF.

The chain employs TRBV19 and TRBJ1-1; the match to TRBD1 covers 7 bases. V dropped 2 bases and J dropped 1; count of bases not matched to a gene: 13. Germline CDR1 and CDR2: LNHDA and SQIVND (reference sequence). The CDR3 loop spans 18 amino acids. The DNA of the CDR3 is TGTGCCAGTAGTATAATACCCTACGGAGGGGGCTCGAACACTGAAGCTTTCTTT. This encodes CASSIIPYGGGSNTEAFF. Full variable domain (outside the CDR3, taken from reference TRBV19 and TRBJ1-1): DGGITQSPKYLFRKEGQNVTLSCEQNLNHDAMYWYRQDPGQGLRLIYYSQIVNDFQKGDIAEGYSVSREKKESFPLTVTSAQKNPTAFYLCASSIIPYGGGSNTEAFFGQGTRLTVV.

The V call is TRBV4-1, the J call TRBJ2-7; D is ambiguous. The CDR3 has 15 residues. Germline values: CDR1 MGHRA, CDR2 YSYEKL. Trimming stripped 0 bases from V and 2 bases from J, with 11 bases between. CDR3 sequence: CASSQERMITYEQYF. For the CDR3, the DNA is TGCGCCAGCAGCCAAGAGAGAATGATTACCTACGAGCAGTACTTC.